This record covers a single T cell receptor (beta chain). The antigen is undetermined. The repertoire was sequenced with immunoSEQ multiplex PCR; TCRdb's copy has only in-frame clones and lacks some. The sample shows 20,000 to 25,000 clones, roughly four fifths of them seen only once. The CDR3 is 16 amino acids. Germline V lookup: CDR1 SEHNR, CDR2 FQNEAQ (reference sequence). J gave up 1 base and V 5 bases, and 5 bases lay outside the gene matches. The sample belongs to a study of OX40 agonist ivuxolimab in advanced cancers. At the level of the study: Patients received the agonistic anti-OX40 (CD134) antibody ivuxolimab. Mean age approximately 61 years, range roughly 20 to 85; roughly 80% male.

Study-level points and caveats: A proportion of nonresponders additionally exhibited low normalized T-cell clonal expansion.

This clonotype originated in an adult with an advanced solid tumor such as melanoma, head and neck, liver or kidney cancer. V and J are TRBV7-9 and TRBJ2-4; 10 positions agree with TRBD2. The sequenced sample was CD4+ or CD8+ T cells sorted from blood, obtained in a trial of the OX40 agonist ivuxolimab. The DNA for the CDR3 is TGTGCCAGCAGCCCACTAGCGGGGTGGGCCAAAAACATTCAGTACTTC. Protein product: CASSPLAGWAKNIQYF.